The 21 T cell receptor beta chains below come from one sample, sequenced in a study of metastatic and nonmetastatic thyroid tumors. TCRdb reassembled clones from the PCR reads with MiXCR. The sample includes tens of thousands of clones, 4% to 5% seen only once; the top ten take over 20%. Thyroid surgery had not been preceded by any treatment in any patient. Sequenced sample: blood. The receptors originated from a female donor with papillary thyroid cancer or a benign thyroid nodule (not recorded which). Some clones in this sample may be carry-over from other donors' samples.

This clone was picked up many times. This chain uses TRBV2 with TRBJ2-5; 9 nucleotides align to TRBD1. The J segment lost 5 bases and the V segment lost 7 bases, leaving 11 bases of the junction unmatched. Germline V gene data show CDR1 as SNHLY and CDR2 as FYNNEI. The CDR3 length is 15 residues. CDR3 nucleotides: TGTGCCAGCATCGAGCGACAGGGGGTGGGGGAGACCCAGTACTTC. This encodes CASIERQGVGETQYF.

The chain joins TRBV7-8 to TRBJ2-2; TRBD2 matches 10 bases. This CDR3 region has 13 residues. The V gene's germline CDR1 is SGHVS and CDR2 FQNEAQ. The CDR3, as DNA: TGTGCAGGGGGTAGCGGGAGGTCTTGGGAGCTGTTTTTT. Translation gives CAGGSGRSWELFF.

This clone was recorded at least ten times. The J gene is TRBJ1-5, the V gene TRBV20-1; D remains ambiguous. CDR1 is DFQATT and CDR2 is SNEGSKA in the germline V gene (reference sequence). This CDR3 spans 14 amino acids. V gave up 5 bases and J gave up 5 bases, with 16 bases separating them. CDR3 protein: CSAYGPFEHQPQHF. The CDR3 DNA sequence: TGCAGTGCTTACGGTCCCTTTGAGCATCAGCCCCAGCATTTT.

V gene TRBV6-1 combines with J gene TRBJ1-2, with 8 bases matching TRBD1. This CDR3 spans 14 amino acids. CDR1 is MNHNS and CDR2 is SASEGT in the germline V gene. Germline trimming cut 8 bases from V and 5 bases from J; bases unmatched to any gene: 10. CDR3: CASESAQGGYGYTF. The CDR3 DNA reads as TGTGCCAGCGAGTCGGCACAGGGGGGGTATGGCTACACCTTC.

By share, this clone counts as medium-sized. This sequence joins TRBV28 and TRBJ2-1, with TRBD2 matching over 9 bases. CDR3 length: 16 residues. Trimming took 2 bases from V and 0 from J; bases not matched to a gene: 2. The germline V gene encodes CDR1 MDHEN and CDR2 SYDVKM. CDR3 loop: CASSLASGNSYNEQFF. The CDR3 region has the DNA TGTGCCAGCAGTTTAGCTAGCGGGAACTCCTACAATGAGCAGTTCTTC.

Ten or more counts support this clone. The chain employs TRBV2 and TRBJ2-1; 8 bases map to TRBD2. The CDR3 contains 16 residues. Germline values: CDR1 SNHLY, CDR2 FYNNEI. The V gene end was trimmed by 4 bases and the J gene end by 8 bases; junction bases not matched to a gene: 13. CDR3 sequence: CASSGTSLNWGDEQFF. In DNA, the CDR3 is TGTGCCAGCAGTGGGACTAGCTTAAATTGGGGCGATGAGCAGTTCTTC.

V gene TRBV6-2 or TRBV6-3 combines with J gene TRBJ2-2, with TRBD2 matching over 11 bases. Germline trimming cut 0 bases from V and 6 bases from J; bases unmatched to any gene: 3. Germline V gene data show CDR1 as MNHEY and CDR2 as SVGEGT. The CDR3 extends over 16 amino acids. CDR3 region: CASSYSSGRAAGELFF. In nucleotides, the CDR3 is TGTGCCAGCAGTTACTCTAGCGGGAGGGCCGCCGGGGAGCTGTTTTTT.

The chain recombines TRBV12-3 or TRBV12-4 with TRBJ1-2; no firm D call. The CDR3 sequence is 16 residues long. Trimming removed 8 bases at V and 1 base at J, with 20 bases between. The CDR3 DNA reads TGTGCCAGCGGAACATACGACGGGGATTTTAACTATGGCTACACCTTC. Translated, it gives CASGTYDGDFNYGYTF.

With regard to this clone: This may be a read error, as it is one base from a much larger clone. The CDR3 bases are TGTGCCAGCTCATCGGGGGAGTTGAGTGGAACAGATACGCAGTATTTT. Translated, it gives CASSSGELSGTDTQYF. This chain links TRBV18 with TRBJ2-3, with D perhaps TRBD2 (6 bases). Per the germline V gene, CDR1 is KGHSH and CDR2 is LQKENI. The V end lost 5 bases, the J end lost 3 bases, and 18 bases lay between the germline ends. The CDR3 sequence is 16 residues long. Combining the CDR3 with reference TRBV18 and TRBJ2-3 gives the whole variable domain NAGVMQNPRHLVRRRGQEARLRCSPMKGHSHVYWYRQLPEEGLKFMVYLQKENIIDESGMPKERFSAEFPKEGPSILRIQQVVRGDSAAYFCASSSGELSGTDTQYFGPGTRLTVL.

This clone has only a few counts. The chain carries TRBV19 and TRBJ2-1; 10 bases line up with TRBD2. This CDR3 comprises 16 residues. The germline CDR1 and CDR2 sequences are LNHDA and SQIVND (reference sequence). The V and J ends lost 8 bases and 6 bases, in that order; junction bases with no gene match: 13. The CDR3 loop is CASSRGWTSGPNEQFF. Here the CDR3 DNA reads TGTGCCAGTTCGCGTGGCTGGACTAGCGGTCCCAATGAGCAGTTCTTC.

The J gene is TRBJ2-3, the V gene TRBV2; D is undetermined. The length of the CDR3 is 14 residues. V lost 7 bases and J 5 bases, leaving 16 bases between the germline ends. Looked up from germline, CDR1 is SNHLY and CDR2 is FYNNEI. Here the CDR3 reads CASKSRVLGDTQYF. In nucleotides, the CDR3 is TGTGCCAGCAAATCAAGGGTGTTAGGAGATACGCAGTATTTT.

The chain has TRBV29-1 and TRBJ2-1, with D possibly matching TRBD2 (6 bases). CDR1 is SQVTM, CDR2 ANQGSEA, per germline. This CDR3 is built from 12 residues. The ends were cut back, 8 bases at V and 9 bases at J, with 17 bases in the middle. DNA of the CDR3: TGCAGCACGTCGGGACTCCAGAGTGAGCAGTTCTTC. Translation gives CSTSGLQSEQFF.

V and J are TRBV28 and TRBJ2-6, with D perhaps being TRBD1 or TRBD2 (6 bases each). The CDR3 contains 16 residues. Germline V gene data show CDR1 as MDHEN and CDR2 as SYDVKM. The CDR3 region has the DNA TGTGCTAGCTCCCGACGGGGGCGCGCTGGGGCCAACGTCCTGACTTTC. Protein product: CASSRRGRAGANVLTF.

This clone was counted many times. This chain links TRBV3-1 with TRBJ2-3, with D uncertain. The CDR3 has 14 residues. The V end lost 2 bases, the J end lost 4 bases, and 10 bases lay between the germline ends. Germline V gives CDR1 LGHDT, CDR2 YNNKEL (reference sequence). This CDR3 reads CASSQSARSDTQYF. Here the CDR3 DNA reads TGTGCCAGCAGCCAATCGGCTCGGTCAGATACGCAGTATTTT.

The chain carries TRBV28 and TRBJ1-1; tentative D call: TRBD1 (6 bases). Trimming stripped 5 bases from V and 3 bases from J, with 19 bases between. The CDR3 runs 16 residues. Germline V lookup: CDR1 MDHEN, CDR2 SYDVKM. In DNA, the CDR3 is TGTGCCAGCAGTACATACCGGGACATAGGTTACACTGAAGCTTTCTTT. This gives the protein CASSTYRDIGYTEAFF.

This clone was seen at least ten times. A much larger clonotype is one base distant, so this may be a read error. The chain links TRBV6-1 to TRBJ2-7, with D maybe TRBD1 (5 bases). Per germline, CDR1 MNHNS and CDR2 SASEGT. CDR3 length: 14 residues. CDR3 sequence: CASRQGSLGYGQYF. The CDR3 coding sequence is TGTGCCAGCAGGCAGGGATCTCTGGGCTACGGGCAGTACTTC.

This clone was observed a handful of times. An end of the junction differs from the germline gene, which may be a read error. CDR3 protein: CSTTTGGQGAVVELFF. CDR3 nucleotides: TGTTCCACCACCACCGGGGGACAGGGGGCCGTAGTGGAGCTGTTTTTT. The V call is TRBV15, the J call TRBJ2-2, with 12 bases matching TRBD1. Germline values: CDR1 LNHNV, CDR2 YYDKDF (reference sequence). This CDR3 has 16 residues.

The genes are TRBV20-1 and TRBJ1-1, with a weak D call TRBD1 (5 bases). The germline V and J ends were trimmed by 6 bases and 7 bases, with 18 bases remaining between them. CDR1 DFQATT and CDR2 SNEGSKA come from the germline V gene (reference sequence). The CDR3 runs to 13 residues. The CDR3 sequence is CSALPLSTDEAFF. The CDR3 nucleotides read TGCAGTGCGCTACCCCTATCGACAGATGAAGCTTTCTTT.

This clone came up a few times. As DNA, the CDR3 is TGTGCCAGCAGCTCAACACAGGGAGAGAAAGAGACCCAGTACTTC. Translating gives CASSSTQGEKETQYF. This rearrangement joins TRBV7-9 to TRBJ2-5; a possible D gene is TRBD1 (6 bases). Germline CDR1 and CDR2: SEHNR and FQNEAQ (reference sequence). The CDR3 runs 15 residues. V shed 4 bases and J shed 3 bases, with 15 bases lying between them.

The chain employs TRBV7-6 and TRBJ2-6; D is unresolved. Germline assignment: CDR1 SGHVS and CDR2 FNYEAQ. V was shortened by 5 bases and J by 0 bases, with 2 bases between the two germline ends. The CDR3 has 13 residues. This chain's CDR3 is CASSNSGANVLTF. The CDR3 DNA is TGTGCCAGCAGCAACTCTGGGGCCAACGTCCTGACTTTC.

Remarks on this clone: This could be a read error, since a much larger clone is one nucleotide away. The rearrangement joins TRBV18 to TRBJ2-3, with D perhaps assigned TRBD1 or TRBD2 (5 bases each). Germline V gene sequence: CDR1 KGHSH, CDR2 LQKENI. This CDR3 has 16 residues. Trimming stripped 3 bases from V and 3 bases from J, with 16 bases between. Here the CDR3 reads CASSPGEFSGTDTQYF. DNA for the CDR3: TGTGCCAGCTCACCGGGGGAGTTCAGTGGAACAGATACGCAGTATTTT.